This entry lists 18 T cell receptor beta chains sequenced from one sample in a study of cytomegalovirus exposure and HLA in healthy donors. A multiplex PCR was run with 60 Vbeta primers and 13 Jbeta primers. Here immunoSEQ multiplex PCR was the method, and the copy in TCRdb shows in-frame clones only, minus some. The sample gives roughly 160,000 clones, 85% of which show up once; 1% is in the top ten. Material: PBMCs. All receptors come from a boy aged 2 to 9 in good health and CMV-seronegative.

The count of this clone is one. This chain joins TRBV7-9 and TRBJ2-5; TRBD2 might be the D (5 bases). V lost 2 bases and J lost 6, with 16 bases in between. From germline, CDR1 is SEHNR and CDR2 FQNEAQ (reference sequence). This CDR3 has 15 amino acids. CDR3 amino acids: CASSLRSRERKTQYF. CDR3 nucleotide sequence: TGTGCCAGCAGCTTAAGGTCCCGGGAACGAAAGACCCAGTACTTC.

There are a few counts of this clone. The chain uses TRBV6-5 and TRBJ1-3, with TRBD1 as a possible D gene (5 bases). Trimming pared 6 bases from V and 2 bases from J, leaving 11 bases between. The germline V gene has CDR1 MNHEY and CDR2 SVGAGI. The CDR3 has 14 amino acids. CDR3 protein: CASSPGGAGNTIYF. The CDR3 region has the DNA TGTGCCAGCAGCCCCGGGGGGGCTGGAAACACCATATATTTT.

The chain couples TRBV19 to TRBJ2-2; 7 bases agree with TRBD1. V was pared by 2 bases and J by 3 bases, with 15 bases of the junction left unmatched. This CDR3 comprises 19 residues. CDR1 is LNHDA and CDR2 is SQIVND in the germline V gene (reference sequence). DNA of the CDR3: TGTGCCAGTAGTATATATACTTACAGGGGTCCCGGGGACACCGGGGAGCTGTTTTTT. Its protein product is CASSIYTYRGPGDTGELFF.

Concerning this clone itself: Other DNA sequences in this sample translate to the same CDR3. For the CDR3, the DNA is TGTGCCAGCAGCATTAGTGGGAGGCTATCCGAAAGCACAGATACGCAGTATTTT. Translating gives CASSISGRLSESTDTQYF. This sequence joins TRBV11-1 and TRBJ2-3; possible D gene TRBD2, 6 bases. From germline, CDR1 is SGHAT and CDR2 FQDESV (reference sequence). The CDR3 is 18 residues long. Trimming stripped 5 bases from V and 0 bases from J, with 21 bases between.

The chain has TRBV9 and TRBJ2-5, with 8 bases aligning to TRBD2. Germline V CDR1 and CDR2: SGDLS, YYNGEE. The CDR3 has 20 amino acids. V gave up 2 bases and J gave up 1 base; unmatched junction bases: 19. Here the CDR3 DNA reads TGTGCCAGCAGCGTCCCCCAACACTCCGGCCTAGCGGGCCTCCAAGAGACCCAGTACTTC. Translating it yields CASSVPQHSGLAGLQETQYF.

The sample holds a few counts of this clone. The chain recombines TRBV4-2 with TRBJ2-1, with a tentative D call TRBD1 (5 bases). CDR1 and CDR2 (germline): LGHNA, YNFKEQ. The CDR3 totals 16 residues. The germline V and J ends were trimmed by 2 bases and 0 bases, with 11 bases remaining between them. CDR3: CASSQTGHRSYNEQFF. The CDR3 DNA reads TGTGCCAGCAGCCAAACAGGTCATCGCTCCTACAATGAGCAGTTCTTC.

The CDR3 bases are TGTGCCAGCAGTGCGGGCCCCAACTTGGGGTACACCTTC. Translating gives CASSAGPNLGYTF. The chain links TRBV6-6 to TRBJ1-2; D uncertain. Germline CDR1 is MNHNY and CDR2 is SVGAGI (reference sequence). Trimming left V 5 bases short and J 11 bases short, with 18 bases between. This CDR3 spans 13 amino acids.

In its sample, this clone was seen once. This chain connects TRBV14 to TRBJ1-2, with D unclear. Trimming stripped 4 bases from V and 5 bases from J, with 14 bases between. In germline, CDR1 is SGHDN, CDR2 FVKESK. The CDR3 contains 14 residues. The CDR3 coding sequence is TGTGCCAGCAGCCCACTTGCCACGAATTATGGCTACACCTTC. Amino acid sequence: CASSPLATNYGYTF.

V usage is TRBV5-5 and J usage is TRBJ1-1; D call uncertain. Germline loops: CDR1 SGHKS, CDR2 YYEKEE (reference sequence). Trimming stripped 4 bases from V and 6 bases from J, with 19 bases between. CDR3 length: 15 residues. The CDR3 region is CASSRGPSPAPEAFF. CDR3 nucleotides: TGTGCCAGCAGCCGAGGGCCGTCCCCAGCCCCTGAAGCTTTCTTT.

The V call is TRBV4-1, the J call TRBJ2-3, with 14 positions matching TRBD2. Germline V gene sequence: CDR1 MGHRA, CDR2 YSYEKL. V trimming: 2 bases; J trimming: 4 bases; junction bases outside the gene matches: 5. The CDR3 has 17 residues. The CDR3 nucleotides read TGCGCCAGCAGCCAACTCGGACTAGCGGGAGGTTCAGATACGCAGTATTTT. Translating it yields CASSQLGLAGGSDTQYF.

This chain connects TRBV7-8 to TRBJ1-4; D unresolved. Trimming pared 5 bases from V and 6 bases from J, leaving 7 bases between. CDR3 size: 12 residues. Germline values: CDR1 SGHVS, CDR2 FQNEAQ. CDR3 nucleotides: TGTGCCAGCAGCGAATCAGATGAAAAACTGTTTTTT. It is translated as CASSESDEKLFF.

The gene calls are TRBV11-2 and TRBJ2-2, with D uncertain. The V end was cut by 5 bases, the J end by 4 bases, with 11 bases between. CDR1 is SGHAT and CDR2 is FQNNGV in the germline V gene. This CDR3 comprises 14 residues. As DNA, the CDR3 is TGTGCCAGCAGCAGCGTGGCCGTCACCGGGGAGCTGTTTTTT. The encoded protein is CASSSVAVTGELFF.

In DNA form, the CDR3 reads TGTGCCAGCAGCACCGCAGGGGGCTACAATGAGCAGTTCTTC. The encoded protein is CASSTAGGYNEQFF. The J gene is TRBJ2-1, the V gene TRBV7-8; TRBD1 matches 7 bases. CDR3 length equals 14 residues. Trimming removed 5 bases from V and 3 bases from J; junction bases left unmatched: 4. The germline gives CDR1 SGHVS, CDR2 FQNEAQ. The full variable domain, completed using reference TRBV7-8 and TRBJ2-1, is GAGVSQSPRYKVAKRGQDVALRCDPISGHVSLFWYQQALGQGPEFLTYFQNEAQLDKSGLPSDRFFAERPEGSVSTLKIQRTQQEDSAVYLCASSTAGGYNEQFFGPGTRLTVL.

A few counts support this clone. V usage is TRBV7-9 and J usage is TRBJ2-1, with 10 bases lining up with TRBD1. The length of the CDR3 is 19 residues. Germline V CDR1 and CDR2: SEHNR, FQNEAQ (reference sequence). J was trimmed by 5 bases and V by 1 base; bases with no gene match: 14. In DNA form, the CDR3 reads TGTGCCAGCAGCTTAGATTGGACAGGGGGAGTATGGGTAGACAATGAGCAGTTCTTC. It specifies CASSLDWTGGVWVDNEQFF.

The genes are TRBV5-6 and TRBJ1-2; TRBD1 might be the D (6 bases). With 0 bases removed from V and 1 base from J, the gap between germline ends came to 7 bases. The germline V gene encodes CDR1 SGHDT and CDR2 YYEEEE. The CDR3 has 14 residues. The CDR3 protein is CASSLAGVNYGYTF. The CDR3 region has the DNA TGTGCCAGCAGCTTGGCAGGGGTTAACTATGGCTACACCTTC.

The V call is TRBV19, the J call TRBJ1-4; unclear D gene. Per the germline V gene, CDR1 is LNHDA and CDR2 is SQIVND (reference sequence). V was cut by 3 bases and J by 6 bases, with 14 bases left in between. This CDR3 spans 15 amino acids. CDR3 nucleotides: TGTGCCAGTAGTATTCCAGTATCCTCTTATGAAAAACTGTTTTTT. This gives the protein CASSIPVSSYEKLFF.

The count of this clone is one. This chain joins TRBV13 and TRBJ2-3, with D unresolved. This CDR3 is 12 amino acids long. The germline gives CDR1 PRHDT, CDR2 FYEKMQ (reference sequence). The V end was cut by 2 bases, the J end by 5 bases, with 5 bases between. For the CDR3, the DNA is TGTGCCAGCAGCTTAAACAGAGATACGCAGTATTTT. Translation: CASSLNRDTQYF.

J is TRBJ2-4 and V is TRBV6-1; weak D call: TRBD1 (5 bases). Deletions cut 5 bases from V and 8 bases from J, with 19 bases between. This CDR3 has 15 residues. Per germline, CDR1 MNHNS and CDR2 SASEGT. DNA for the CDR3: TGTGCCAGCAGTCCCACCCCAGGGCGCGTGGACATTCAGTACTTC. Protein sequence: CASSPTPGRVDIQYF.